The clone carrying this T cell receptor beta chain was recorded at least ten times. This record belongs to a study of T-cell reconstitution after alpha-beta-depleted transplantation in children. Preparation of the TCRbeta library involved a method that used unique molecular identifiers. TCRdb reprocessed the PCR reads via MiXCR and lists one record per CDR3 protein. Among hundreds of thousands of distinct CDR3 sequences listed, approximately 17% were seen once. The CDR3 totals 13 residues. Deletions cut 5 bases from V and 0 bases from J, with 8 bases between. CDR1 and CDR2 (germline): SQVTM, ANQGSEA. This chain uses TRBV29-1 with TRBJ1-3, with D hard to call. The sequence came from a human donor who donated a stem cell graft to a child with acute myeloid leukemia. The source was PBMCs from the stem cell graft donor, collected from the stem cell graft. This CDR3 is CSVRRASGNTIYF. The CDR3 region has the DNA TGCAGCGTTCGACGGGCCTCTGGAAACACCATATATTTT.